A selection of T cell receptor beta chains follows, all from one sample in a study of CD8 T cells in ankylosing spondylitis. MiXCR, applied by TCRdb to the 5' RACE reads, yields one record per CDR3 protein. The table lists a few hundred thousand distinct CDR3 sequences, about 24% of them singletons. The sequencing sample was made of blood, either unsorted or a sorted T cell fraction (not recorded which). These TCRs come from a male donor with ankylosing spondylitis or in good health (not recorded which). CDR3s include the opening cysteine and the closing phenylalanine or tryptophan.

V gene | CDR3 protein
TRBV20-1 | CSARPRWGAYEQYF
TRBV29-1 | CSVEDRDRGQETQYF
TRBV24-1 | CATSDESNEQFF
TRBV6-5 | CASSYGQNYGYTF
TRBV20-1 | CSARVSGTTYNEQFF
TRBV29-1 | CSVFPGTDNYGYTF
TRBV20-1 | CCARSLAGHYNEQFF
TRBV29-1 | CSVDGRVQETQYF
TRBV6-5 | CASSSTGALVYNEQFF
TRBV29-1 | CSVDYPRRETQYF
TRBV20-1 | CSASGPTSEQFF
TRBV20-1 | CSAKGPPLFNEKLFF
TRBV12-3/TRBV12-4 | CASSLGALEGTQYF
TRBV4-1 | CASSTRQGNYGYTF
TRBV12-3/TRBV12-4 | CASSFEWTHTQYF
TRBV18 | CASSTGQHYEQYF
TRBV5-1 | CASSLYQGASPLHF